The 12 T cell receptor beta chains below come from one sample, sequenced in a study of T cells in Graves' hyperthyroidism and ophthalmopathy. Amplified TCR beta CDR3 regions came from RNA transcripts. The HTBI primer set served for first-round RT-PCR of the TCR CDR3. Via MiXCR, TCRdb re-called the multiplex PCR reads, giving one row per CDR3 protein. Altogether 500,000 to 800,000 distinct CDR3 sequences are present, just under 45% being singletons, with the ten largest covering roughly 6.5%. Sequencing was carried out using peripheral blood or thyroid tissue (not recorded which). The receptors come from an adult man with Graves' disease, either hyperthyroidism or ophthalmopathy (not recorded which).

The CDR3 DNA is TGTGCCAGCAGATCGACCAATTCACCCCTCCACTTT. Translated, it gives CASRSTNSPLHF. This chain links TRBV7-9 with TRBJ1-6; D gene uncertain. The CDR3 runs 12 residues. V lost 6 bases to trimming and J lost 7 bases, with 7 bases between them. Germline-derived CDR1 and CDR2 are SEHNR and FQNEAQ (reference sequence).

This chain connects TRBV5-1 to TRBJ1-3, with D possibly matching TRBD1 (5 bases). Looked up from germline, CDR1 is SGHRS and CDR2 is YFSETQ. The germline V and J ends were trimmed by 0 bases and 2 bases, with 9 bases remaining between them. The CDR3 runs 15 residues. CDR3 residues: CASSLGQLAGNTIYF. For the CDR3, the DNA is TGCGCCAGCAGCTTGGGACAGTTGGCTGGAAACACCATATATTTT.

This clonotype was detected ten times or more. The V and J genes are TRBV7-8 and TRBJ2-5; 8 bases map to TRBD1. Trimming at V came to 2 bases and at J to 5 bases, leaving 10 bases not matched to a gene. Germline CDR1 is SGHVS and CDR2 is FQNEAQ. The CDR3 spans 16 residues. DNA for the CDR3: TGTGCCAGCAGCTTACTTGCAGGGGGCTCAGGGGAGACCCAGTACTTC. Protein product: CASSLLAGGSGETQYF.

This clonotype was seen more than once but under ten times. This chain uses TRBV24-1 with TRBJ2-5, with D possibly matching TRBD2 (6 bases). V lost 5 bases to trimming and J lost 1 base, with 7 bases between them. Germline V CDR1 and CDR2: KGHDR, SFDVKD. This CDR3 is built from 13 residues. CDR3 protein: CATSGRGQETQYF. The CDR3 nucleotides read TGTGCCACCAGTGGGCGGGGCCAAGAGACCCAGTACTTC.

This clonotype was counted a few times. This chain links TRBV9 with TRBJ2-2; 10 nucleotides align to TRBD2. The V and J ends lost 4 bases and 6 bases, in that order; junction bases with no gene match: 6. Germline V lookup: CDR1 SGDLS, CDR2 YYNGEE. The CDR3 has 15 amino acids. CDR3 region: CASSTSGGAAGELFF. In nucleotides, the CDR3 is TGTGCCAGCAGCACCAGCGGGGGGGCTGCCGGGGAGCTGTTTTTT.

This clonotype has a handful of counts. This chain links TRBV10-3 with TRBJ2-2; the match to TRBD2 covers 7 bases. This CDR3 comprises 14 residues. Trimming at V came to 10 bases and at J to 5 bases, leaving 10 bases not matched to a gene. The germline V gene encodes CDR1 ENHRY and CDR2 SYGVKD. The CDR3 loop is CASMDPSGTGELFF. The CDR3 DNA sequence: TGTGCCAGCATGGATCCTAGCGGTACCGGGGAGCTGTTTTTT.

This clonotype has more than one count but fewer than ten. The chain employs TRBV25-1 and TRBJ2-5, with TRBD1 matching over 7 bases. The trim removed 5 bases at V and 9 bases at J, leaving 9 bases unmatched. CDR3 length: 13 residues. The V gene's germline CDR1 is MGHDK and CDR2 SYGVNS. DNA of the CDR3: TGTGCCAGCAGTTTAACAGGGGAGCAGCCCCAGTACTTC. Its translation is CASSLTGEQPQYF.

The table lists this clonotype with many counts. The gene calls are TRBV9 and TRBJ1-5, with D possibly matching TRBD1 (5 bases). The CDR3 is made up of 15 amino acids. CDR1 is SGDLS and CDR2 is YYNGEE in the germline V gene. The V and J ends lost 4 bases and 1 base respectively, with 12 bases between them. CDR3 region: CASSSGTASNQPQHF. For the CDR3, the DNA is TGTGCCAGCAGCTCCGGGACCGCGAGCAATCAGCCCCAGCATTTT.

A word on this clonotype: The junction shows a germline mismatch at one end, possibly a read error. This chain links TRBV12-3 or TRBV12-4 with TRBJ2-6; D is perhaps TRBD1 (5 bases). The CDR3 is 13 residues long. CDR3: CASSNSGANILTF. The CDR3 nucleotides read TGTGCCAGTTCGAACTCTGGGGCCAACATCCTGACTTTC.

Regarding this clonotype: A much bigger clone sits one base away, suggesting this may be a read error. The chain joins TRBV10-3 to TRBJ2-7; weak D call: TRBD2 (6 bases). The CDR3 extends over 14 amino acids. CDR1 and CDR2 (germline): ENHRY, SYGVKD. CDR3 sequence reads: CAISDTGVTYEQNF. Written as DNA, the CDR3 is TGTGCCATCAGTGATACGGGGGTCACCTACGAGCAGAACTTC.

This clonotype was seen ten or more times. In DNA form, the CDR3 reads TGTGCCAGCAGCTTAGCGTTGGGGGCGGGCACTGAAGCTTTCTTT. Translation: CASSLALGAGTEAFF. The chain recombines TRBV7-8 with TRBJ1-1; D is perhaps TRBD1 (6 bases). The CDR3 loop spans 15 amino acids. CDR1 and CDR2 (germline): SGHVS, FQNEAQ. The V gene lost 0 bases and the J gene lost 4 bases, with 12 bases spanning the gap. The full variable domain, rest sourced from reference TRBV7-8 and TRBJ1-1, is GAGVSQSPRYKVAKRGQDVALRCDPISGHVSLFWYQQALGQGPEFLTYFQNEAQLDKSGLPSDRFFAERPEGSVSTLKIQRTQQEDSAVYLCASSLALGAGTEAFFGQGTRLTVV.

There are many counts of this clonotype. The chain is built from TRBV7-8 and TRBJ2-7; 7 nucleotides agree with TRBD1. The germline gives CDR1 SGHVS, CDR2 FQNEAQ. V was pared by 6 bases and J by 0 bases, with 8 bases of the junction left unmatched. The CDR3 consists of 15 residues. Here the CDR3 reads CASSARQGPSYEQYF. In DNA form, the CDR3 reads TGTGCCAGCAGTGCTAGACAGGGTCCCTCCTACGAGCAGTACTTC.